This T cell receptor beta chain was obtained from a study of post-analysis software for immune sequencing data. Whole-study findings and limits: With F measure, samples from one preparation batch clustered together strongly.

This clonotype was seen only a few times. Its specificity is unknown. Sequencing libraries made from TCR beta cDNA carried unique molecular identifiers. The authors obtained roughly 500,000 cDNA molecules from approximately 0.91 to 9.4 million T cells. MiXCR, applied by TCRdb to the PCR reads, yields one record per CDR3 protein. This sample has about 810,000 distinct CDR3 sequences, with 53% found just once. This receptor was obtained from a girl aged 5-17 years with multiple sclerosis. Sequenced sample: blood.

The CDR3 DNA is TGCAGCGTAGTCCGGGACGGAGGACTTAACACTGAAGCTTTCTTT. Protein: CSVVRDGGLNTEAFF. The J gene is TRBJ1-1, the V gene TRBV29-1; TRBD1 might be the D (5 bases). The germline V gene encodes CDR1 SQVTM and CDR2 ANQGSEA. Trimming took 6 bases from V and 2 from J, leaving 19 bases between them. The CDR3 is made up of 15 amino acids.